The 27 T cell receptor beta chains reported below all come from one sample, sequenced in a study of control samples from healthy donors and cancer patients. The protocol was immunoSEQ multiplex PCR, while the TCRdb copy is restricted to in-frame clones and leaves out a portion. In the table there are 150,000 or so clones, 80% to 95% of which are singletons. Sequences were obtained from blood. These receptors all stem from a man aged 18-30 years in good health.

J is TRBJ2-7 and V is TRBV19; possibly TRBD1 or TRBD2 for D (5 bases each). Per germline, CDR1 LNHDA and CDR2 SQIVND (reference sequence). This CDR3 has 16 residues. V shed 2 bases and J shed 2 bases, with 16 bases lying between them. The CDR3: CASSIRSRGRPYEQYF. CDR3 coding DNA: TGTGCCAGTAGTATAAGGTCCCGGGGCCGCCCCTACGAGCAGTACTTC.

J is TRBJ1-6 and V is TRBV9, with D unclear. V lost 0 bases and J 5 bases, leaving 9 bases between the germline ends. The CDR3 covers 15 residues. The germline V gene has CDR1 SGDLS and CDR2 YYNGEE. The CDR3 loop reads CASSVGGLNNSPLHF. CDR3 nucleotides: TGTGCCAGCAGCGTAGGAGGTCTTAATAATTCACCCCTCCACTTT.

The chain employs TRBV19 and TRBJ2-7; TRBD1 matches at 9 bases. This CDR3 is built from 13 residues. With 5 bases clipped from V and 3 bases from J, the junction kept 2 bases outside the gene matches. Germline V CDR1 and CDR2: LNHDA, SQIVND (reference sequence). DNA of the CDR3: TGTGCCAGTAGTGGGACAGGGTTCTACGAGCAGTACTTC. Protein product: CASSGTGFYEQYF.

The chain links TRBV29-1 to TRBJ2-3, with 9 bases identical to TRBD2. Germline lookup yields CDR1 SQVTM and CDR2 ANQGSEA. This CDR3 is 14 amino acids long. The V segment lost 2 bases and the J segment 4 bases; nucleotides outside the gene matches: 4. CDR3 region: CSVEWLAGSDTQYF. For the CDR3, the DNA is TGCAGCGTTGAATGGCTAGCGGGGTCAGATACGCAGTATTTT.

This clone was seen only once. V usage is TRBV7-3 and J usage is TRBJ1-1; a weak D match, TRBD1 (6 bases). V was trimmed by 2 bases and J by 0 bases, leaving 16 bases between them. The CDR3 is 17 residues long. CDR1 and CDR2 (germline): SGHTA, FQGTGA. CDR3 region: CASSLGGPRGMNTEAFF. Here the CDR3 DNA reads TGTGCCAGCAGCTTAGGGGGCCCGAGGGGAATGAACACTGAAGCTTTCTTT.

V and J are TRBV6-6 and TRBJ2-2; 7 bases are a match to TRBD1. The CDR3 sequence is 16 residues long. Germline CDR1 reads MNHNY; CDR2 reads SVGAGI (reference sequence). V was pared by 5 bases and J by 0 bases, with 6 bases of the junction left unmatched. For the CDR3, the DNA is TGTGCCAGCAGTCGAACGGGACAGCCGAACACCGGGGAGCTGTTTTTT. Translated, it gives CASSRTGQPNTGELFF.

This chain links TRBV11-2 with TRBJ1-3, with no clear D. Trimming removed 5 bases at V and 0 bases at J, with 14 bases between. In germline, CDR1 is SGHAT, CDR2 FQNNGV. The CDR3 loop spans 16 amino acids. For the CDR3, the DNA is TGTGCCAGCAGCCTGCTTAACTCTATCTCTGGAAACACCATATATTTT. This sequence encodes CASSLLNSISGNTIYF.

The V call is TRBV7-9, the J call TRBJ2-1; D tentatively fits TRBD1 or TRBD2 (5 bases each). The CDR3 has 15 amino acids. Trimming stripped 4 bases from V and 5 bases from J, with 15 bases between. The V gene's germline CDR1 is SEHNR and CDR2 FQNEAQ (reference sequence). CDR3 amino acids: CASSSGTSGHNEQFF. Here the CDR3 DNA reads TGTGCCAGCAGCTCGGGGACCTCAGGCCACAATGAGCAGTTCTTC.

The chain combines TRBV7-6 with TRBJ2-6; D uncertain. This CDR3 comprises 15 residues. The V end was cut by 1 base, the J end by 2 bases, with 6 bases between. Germline CDR1 reads SGHVS; CDR2 reads FNYEAQ. CDR3: CASSLGRAGANVLTF. The DNA for the CDR3 is TGTGCCAGCAGCTTAGGTCGGGCTGGGGCCAACGTCCTGACTTTC.

This clone was seen a few times. Other DNA sequences of this sample code for an identical CDR3. The V call is TRBV30, the J call TRBJ1-6; D is unresolved. Per the germline V gene, CDR1 is GTSNPN and CDR2 is SVGIG (reference sequence). The CDR3 sequence is 12 residues long. The ends were cut back, 0 bases at V and 9 bases at J, with 6 bases in the middle. The CDR3 DNA follows: TGTGCCTGGAGTGTAGGTGTTTCACCCCTCCACTTT. Its translation: CAWSVGVSPLHF.

The chain links TRBV6-5 to TRBJ1-2, with D unclear. This CDR3 contains 13 residues. V was clipped by 6 bases and J by 8 bases, with 16 bases between them. Germline values: CDR1 MNHEY, CDR2 SVGAGI. The CDR3 spells CASSEGSPRGYTF. The CDR3 DNA reads TGTGCCAGCAGCGAGGGATCCCCCCGCGGCTACACCTTC.

This sequence joins TRBV29-1 and TRBJ1-1; 9 bases map to TRBD1. Germline CDR1 is SQVTM and CDR2 is ANQGSEA. CDR3 size: 12 residues. Trimming took 7 bases from V and 4 from J; bases not matched to a gene: 4. Here the CDR3 DNA reads TGCAGCGGATTGGACAGGGGCACTGAAGCTTTCTTT. It yields the protein CSGLDRGTEAFF.

The rearrangement uses TRBV4-1 and TRBJ2-3; TRBD1 agrees at 7 bases. V shed 6 bases, J shed 0 bases, and the junction held 9 bases outside the gene matches. This CDR3 has 16 amino acids. CDR1 MGHRA and CDR2 YSYEKL come from the germline V gene. CDR3 nucleotides: TGCGCCAGCAGTTTGGGACAGCTACTAAGCACAGATACGCAGTATTTT. This encodes CASSLGQLLSTDTQYF.

The chain links TRBV6-5 to TRBJ2-1; D is perhaps TRBD2 (7 bases). The V end was cut by 11 bases, the J end by 1 base, with 18 bases between. Germline lookup yields CDR1 MNHEY and CDR2 SVGAGI. The CDR3 has 15 amino acids. CDR3 protein: CAVPGGPGSYNEQFF. The DNA for the CDR3 is TGTGCCGTACCGGGGGGCCCAGGATCCTACAATGAGCAGTTCTTC.

The rearrangement uses TRBV6-5 and TRBJ1-4; TRBD1 is a possible D gene (6 bases). CDR3 length: 15 amino acids. Germline-derived CDR1 and CDR2 are MNHEY and SVGAGI. Trimming shortened V by 2 bases and J by 5 bases, and 12 bases separated the two germline ends. The CDR3 coding sequence is TGTGCCAGCAGTTACGGGCAGGGGCGGAATGAAAAACTGTTTTTT. As protein: CASSYGQGRNEKLFF.

In this sample, this clone turned up once. The rearrangement links TRBV7-9 to TRBJ2-3, with D hard to call. The CDR3 has 11 amino acids. The V end was cut by 3 bases, the J end by 3 bases, with 1 base between. The germline V gene has CDR1 SEHNR and CDR2 FQNEAQ (reference sequence). The DNA for the CDR3 is TGTGCCAGCAGCTTGACAGATACGCAGTATTTT. Encoded protein: CASSLTDTQYF.

V gene TRBV5-6 combines with J gene TRBJ2-5; the D gene could be TRBD1 or TRBD2 (5 bases each). V was cut by 1 base and J by 5 bases, with 15 bases left in between. This CDR3 contains 15 residues. Germline V gene lookup returns CDR1 SGHDT and CDR2 YYEEEE. This chain's CDR3 is CASSLPWDLGETQYF. CDR3 bases: TGTGCCAGCAGCTTGCCCTGGGACCTGGGGGAGACCCAGTACTTC.

This clone showed up just a few times. The chain employs TRBV28 and TRBJ1-1; tentatively, D is TRBD1 (5 bases). The CDR3 has 17 amino acids. CDR1 is MDHEN, CDR2 SYDVKM, per germline. Trimming shortened V by 6 bases and J by 0 bases, and 20 bases separated the two germline ends. CDR3: CASRGGVSAGMNTEAFF. CDR3 nucleotides: TGTGCCAGCAGGGGAGGGGTTTCGGCAGGCATGAACACTGAAGCTTTCTTT.

The chain links TRBV19 to TRBJ2-2; 8 bases are a match to TRBD1. CDR1 is LNHDA, CDR2 SQIVND, per germline (reference sequence). V lost 5 bases, J lost 6 bases, and 8 bases stayed unmatched. The CDR3 is 15 amino acids. CDR3 DNA sequence: TGTGCCAGTAGTTTCGGACAGGGCTTGCCCGGGGAGCTGTTTTTT. This encodes CASSFGQGLPGELFF.

V is TRBV14 and J is TRBJ1-1; no definite D call. CDR1 and CDR2 from the germline V gene are SGHDN and FVKESK. This CDR3 is 8 amino acids long. V was shortened by 7 bases and J by 6 bases, with 0 bases between the two germline ends. CDR3 sequence reads: CASTEAFF. The CDR3 nucleotides are TGTGCCAGCACTGAAGCTTTCTTT.

The gene calls are TRBV29-1 and TRBJ1-6; TRBD1 is a possible D gene (6 bases). Trimming took off 7 bases at V and 8 bases at J, with 12 bases between the two ends. This CDR3 contains 12 residues. Germline CDR1 reads SQVTM; CDR2 reads ANQGSEA. This CDR3 is CSARDTDSPLHF. The CDR3 DNA is TGCAGCGCGCGGGACACCGATTCACCCCTCCACTTT.

The chain uses TRBV5-1 and TRBJ1-4; D remains ambiguous. Germline V gene sequence: CDR1 SGHRS, CDR2 YFSETQ. This CDR3 contains 14 residues. Trimming shortened V by 1 base and J by 7 bases, and 11 bases separated the two germline ends. The CDR3 DNA sequence: TGCGCCAGCAGCTTGCGACCCCAGAGTGAAAAACTGTTTTTT. It translates to CASSLRPQSEKLFF.

The rearrangement joins TRBV27 to TRBJ2-3, with 11 nucleotides matching TRBD1. J was trimmed by 4 bases and V by 6 bases; bases with no gene match: 6. The germline gives CDR1 MNHEY, CDR2 SMNVEV (reference sequence). CDR3 length: 15 residues. For the CDR3, the DNA is TGTGCCAGCAGCGCTGGACAGGGGGCGTCAGATACGCAGTATTTT. Translated: CASSAGQGASDTQYF.

This clone was counted a single time. J is TRBJ1-1 and V is TRBV5-4; D not resolved. The CDR3 runs to 14 residues. Trimming removed 0 bases from V and 1 base from J, with 7 bases in between. CDR1 is SGHNT, CDR2 YYREEE, per germline (reference sequence). The CDR3 here is CASSLARTNTEAFF. The CDR3 nucleotides read TGTGCCAGCAGCTTGGCCCGAACGAACACTGAAGCTTTCTTT.

This chain uses TRBV7-9 with TRBJ1-2; no definite D call. CDR1 and CDR2 (germline): SEHNR, FQNEAQ (reference sequence). The V end lost 8 bases, the J end lost 1 base, and 20 bases lay between the germline ends. This CDR3 region has 16 residues. CDR3 nucleotides: TGTGCCAGCCGCCGGTCGGCGGCGAACCTTAACTATGGCTACACCTTC. Its protein is CASRRSAANLNYGYTF.

This chain joins TRBV3-1 (or the pseudogene TRBV3-2) and TRBJ1-5; TRBD1 might be the D (5 bases). This CDR3 is 14 amino acids long. The V gene's germline CDR1 is LGHDT and CDR2 YNNKEL (reference sequence). V lost 3 bases to trimming and J lost 3 bases, with 9 bases between them. CDR3 sequence: CASSQRQYNQPQHF. CDR3 coding DNA: TGTGCCAGCAGCCAGAGACAGTACAATCAGCCCCAGCATTTT.

This chain connects TRBV13 to TRBJ2-1, with D perhaps being TRBD1 or TRBD2 (5 bases each). V lost 5 bases, J lost 6 bases, and 17 bases lay in between. CDR3 length equals 15 residues. Germline V gives CDR1 PRHDT, CDR2 FYEKMQ (reference sequence). CDR3 in amino acids: CASSPARRDLNEQFF. In DNA form, the CDR3 reads TGTGCCAGCAGCCCGGCCCGTCGGGACCTCAATGAGCAGTTCTTC.